The clone carrying this T cell receptor (beta chain) was recorded a few times. No antigen is known for it. This specimen belongs to a study of radiotherapy plus CTLA-4 blockade in lung cancer. Whole-study findings and limits: TCR clones originating in tumors grew in number in blood after radiotherapy plus ipilimumab.

Germline V CDR1 and CDR2: SQVTM, ANQGSEA. The CDR3 is made up of 11 amino acids. V was cut by 2 bases and J by 4 bases, with 5 bases left in between. Using immunoSEQ multiplex PCR, the repertoire was profiled, and TCRdb retains in-frame clones only, with some absent. The repertoire has some 73,000 clones, approximately 80% of them found once; the top ten carry approximately 0.81%. The gene calls are TRBV29-1 and TRBJ1-1; the D is unclear. Specimen: peripheral blood, collected from a patient treated with radiotherapy plus ipilimumab. The TCR originated in a human donor with non-small cell lung cancer who had stable disease on radiotherapy plus ipilimumab. CDR3 in amino acids: CSVERRTEAFF. The CDR3 nucleotides are TGCAGCGTTGAACGGCGCACTGAAGCTTTCTTT.